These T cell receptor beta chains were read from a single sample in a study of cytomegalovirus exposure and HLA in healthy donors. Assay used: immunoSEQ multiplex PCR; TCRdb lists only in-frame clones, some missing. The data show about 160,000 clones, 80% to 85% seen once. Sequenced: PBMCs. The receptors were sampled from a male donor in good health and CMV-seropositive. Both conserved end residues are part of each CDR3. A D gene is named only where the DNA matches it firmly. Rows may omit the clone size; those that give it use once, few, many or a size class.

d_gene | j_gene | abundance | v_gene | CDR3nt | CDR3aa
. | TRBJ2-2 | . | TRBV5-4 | TGTGCCAGCAGCCCCGCCGGGCGGGGAACCACCGGGGAGCTGTTTTTT | CASSPAGRGTTGELFF
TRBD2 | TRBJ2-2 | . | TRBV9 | TGTGCCAGCAGCGATCCTAGCGGGAGATCCGGGGAGCTGTTTTTT | CASSDPSGRSGELFF
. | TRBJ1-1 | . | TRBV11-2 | TGTGCCAGCAGCCGAGGGACGGGGGGCGTAGACACTGAAGCTTTCTTT | CASSRGTGGVDTEAFF
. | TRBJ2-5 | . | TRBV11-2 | TGTGCCAGCAGCTTCTCGACAGCCTACCAAGAGACCCAGTACTTC | CASSFSTAYQETQYF
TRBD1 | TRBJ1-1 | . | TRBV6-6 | TGTGCCAGCAGTTACTCAGGGGGCCGGGAAGCTTTCTTT | CASSYSGGREAFF
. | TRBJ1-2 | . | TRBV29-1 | TGCAGCGCCGGACAGAACTATGGCTACACCTTC | CSAGQNYGYTF
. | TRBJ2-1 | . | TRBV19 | TGTGCCAGTAGTCATACAGGACCGAATGAGCAGTTCTTC | CASSHTGPNEQFF
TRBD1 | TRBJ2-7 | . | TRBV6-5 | TGTGCCAGCAGTTCGCCGGGACAGGGCAAAGCCGAGCAGTACTTC | CASSSPGQGKAEQYF
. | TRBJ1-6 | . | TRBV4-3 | TGCGCCAGCAGCCAAGGACAGGAGAGCTCCTATAATTCACCCCTCCACTTT | CASSQGQESSYNSPLHF
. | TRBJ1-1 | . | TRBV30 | TGTGCCTGGACCCCAGGGGCCGGTTTCACTGAAGCTTTCTTT | CAWTPGAGFTEAFF
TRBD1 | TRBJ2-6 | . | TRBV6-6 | TGTGCCAGCACCGGACAGGGGATGGCTGGGGCCAACGTCCTGACTTTC | CASTGQGMAGANVLTF
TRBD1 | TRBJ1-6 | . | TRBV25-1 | TGTGCCAGCAGTGACCCACAGGGGGCAGGTTCACCCCTCCACTTT | CASSDPQGAGSPLHF
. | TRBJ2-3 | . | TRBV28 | TGTGCCAGCAGTTTTGTCGCGGGTACAGATACGCAGTATTTT | CASSFVAGTDTQYF
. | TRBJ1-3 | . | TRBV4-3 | TGCGCCAGCAGCCAAGACCCCGGAGGGTCCCCTGGAAACACCATATATTTT | CASSQDPGGSPGNTIYF
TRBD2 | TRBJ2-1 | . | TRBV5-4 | TGTGCCAGCAGCCCGACTAGCGGGAGGTACAATGAGCAGTTCTTC | CASSPTSGRYNEQFF
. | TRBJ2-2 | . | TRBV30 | TGTGCCTGGAGTGTACTGGCCTGGGGCCTCGCGAACACCGGGGAGCTGTTTTTT | CAWSVLAWGLANTGELFF
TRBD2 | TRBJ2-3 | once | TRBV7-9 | TGTGCCAGCAGCTTATTAGCGGGGAGGCAAGATACGCAGTATTTT | CASSLLAGRQDTQYF
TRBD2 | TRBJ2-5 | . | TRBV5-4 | TGTGCCAGCAGCCCCGGGGGGACAGAGACCCAGTACTTC | CASSPGGTETQYF
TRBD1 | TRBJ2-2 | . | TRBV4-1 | TGCGCCAGCAGCCAGGTGGACAGGGCCACCGGGGAGCTGTTTTTT | CASSQVDRATGELFF
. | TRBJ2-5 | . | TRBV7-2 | TGTGCCAGCAGCTTAGTCAGGGGTCAGCAAGAGACCCAGTACTTC | CASSLVRGQQETQYF
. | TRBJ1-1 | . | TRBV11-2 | TGTGCCAGCAGCTTTAGCGGGGTAGAAGCTTTCTTT | CASSFSGVEAFF
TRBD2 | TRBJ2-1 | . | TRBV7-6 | TGTGCCAGCAGCCGGACAGCCCTAGCGGGCGACAATGAGCAGTTCTTC | CASSRTALAGDNEQFF
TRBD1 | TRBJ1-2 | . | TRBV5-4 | TGTGCCAGCAGCCCGGGACAGGGGGCGAATCCCACCTTC | CASSPGQGANPTF
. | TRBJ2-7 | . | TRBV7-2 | TGTGCCAGCAGCTTAACAGGAGGGGCAGGCTACGAGCAGTACTTC | CASSLTGGAGYEQYF
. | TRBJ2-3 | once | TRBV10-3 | TGTGCCATCAGTAAGAGCGGGTCCCAGACAGATACGCAGTATTTT | CAISKSGSQTDTQYF
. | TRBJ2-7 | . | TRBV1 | TGCACCAGCAGCCAACCCGACTTTGAGCAGTACTTC | CTSSQPDFEQYF
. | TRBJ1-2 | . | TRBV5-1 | TGCGCCAGCAGCTTGGGAGGGGGTGGCTACACCTTC | CASSLGGGGYTF
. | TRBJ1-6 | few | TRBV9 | TGTGCCAGCAGCGTAGCTAGCTCCTATAATTCACCCCTCCACTTT | CASSVASSYNSPLHF
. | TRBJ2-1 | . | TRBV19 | TGTGCCAGTAGTACTAACAGGTTGGGGAATGAGCAGTTCTTC | CASSTNRLGNEQFF
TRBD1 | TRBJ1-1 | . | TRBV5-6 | TGTGCCAGCAGCTTGGAGGGGGCGAGCACTGAAGCTTTCTTT | CASSLEGASTEAFF
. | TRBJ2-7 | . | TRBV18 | TGTGCCAGCTCACCCGGAAGCTTTGGAGGGGTCCGGGACGAGCAGTACTTC | CASSPGSFGGVRDEQYF
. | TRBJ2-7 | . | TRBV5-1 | TGCGCCAGCAGGAAGACGGGGTCCTACGAGCAGTACTTC | CASRKTGSYEQYF
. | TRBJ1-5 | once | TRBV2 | TGTGCCAGCAGTACACCTGGCAGGGGTAATCAGCCCCAGCATTTT | CASSTPGRGNQPQHF
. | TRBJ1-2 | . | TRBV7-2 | TGTGCCAGCAGCCTCCCCGGGGGGATTAACTATGGCTACACCTTC | CASSLPGGINYGYTF
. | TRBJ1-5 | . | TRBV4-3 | TGCGCCAGCAGTCAAGTGGGGGCTCGGCCCCAGCATTTT | CASSQVGARPQHF
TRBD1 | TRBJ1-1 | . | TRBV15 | TGTGCCACCAGCAGGGACCAGGGGGGGAACACTGAAGCTTTCTTT | CATSRDQGGNTEAFF
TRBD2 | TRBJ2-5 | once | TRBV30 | TGTGCCGGAACGGAAACGGGGGGGTACCAAGAGACCCAGTACTTC | CAGTETGGYQETQYF
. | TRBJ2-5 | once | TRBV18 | TGTGCCAGCTCCCGGGGGGAGACCCAGTACTTC | CASSRGETQYF
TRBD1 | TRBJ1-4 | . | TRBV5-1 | TGCGCCAGCAGCCGGGACAGGGTTGGGGAAAAACTGTTTTTT | CASSRDRVGEKLFF
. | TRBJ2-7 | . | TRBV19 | TGTGCCAGTAGTATCATTGGGGGCTCGTCCTACGAGCAGTACTTC | CASSIIGGSSYEQYF
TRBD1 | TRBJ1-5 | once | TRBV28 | TGTGCCAGCAGTTCCGGGACAGGGGTAAGTCCCCAGCATTTT | CASSSGTGVSPQHF
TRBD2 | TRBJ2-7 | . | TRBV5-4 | TGTGCCAGCAGCAGCTTCAAGGGACTAGCGGGGGACCGCTCCTACGAGCAGTACTTC | CASSSFKGLAGDRSYEQYF
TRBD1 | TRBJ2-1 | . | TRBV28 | TGTGCCAGCAGACCTTCCGGGACAGGGGAGCAGTTCTTC | CASRPSGTGEQFF
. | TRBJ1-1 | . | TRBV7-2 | TGTGCCAGCAGCCAATATATAGGGGTGAGGAACACTGAAGCTTTCTTT | CASSQYIGVRNTEAFF
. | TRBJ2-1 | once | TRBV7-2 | TGTGCCAGCAGCTTAGTTGGTGGGAGTGGCAATGAGCAGTTCTTC | CASSLVGGSGNEQFF
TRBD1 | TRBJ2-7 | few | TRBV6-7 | TGTGCCAGCAGATATGGGACAGGGTGGACCTACGAGCAGTACTTC | CASRYGTGWTYEQYF
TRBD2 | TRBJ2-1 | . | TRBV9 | TGTGCCAGCAGCTTTAGACTAGCGGGCGGCCGATACAATGAGCAGTTCTTC | CASSFRLAGGRYNEQFF
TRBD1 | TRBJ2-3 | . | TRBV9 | TGTGCCAGCAGCGTAGTTCCCTGGGGGACAGGGGCTGGAGATACGCAGTATTTT | CASSVVPWGTGAGDTQYF
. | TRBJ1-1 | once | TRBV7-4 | TGTGCCAGCAGCCACCAGACTCGGAACACTGAAGCTTTCTTT | CASSHQTRNTEAFF
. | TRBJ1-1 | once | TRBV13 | TGTGCCAGCAGCTTAATCCCAGGGGATGAAGCTTTCTTT | CASSLIPGDEAFF
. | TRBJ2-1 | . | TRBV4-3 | TGCGCCAGCAGCCAAGATTCCGAGCGGGCGGCCTACAATGAGCAGTTCTTC | CASSQDSERAAYNEQFF
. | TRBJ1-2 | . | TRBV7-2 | TGTGCCAGCAGCGGGGGCAGTTCCTATGGCTACACCTTC | CASSGGSSYGYTF
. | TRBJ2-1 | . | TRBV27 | TGTGCCAGCAGTTTAGGTACTCCTTCCTACAATGAGCAGTTCTTC | CASSLGTPSYNEQFF
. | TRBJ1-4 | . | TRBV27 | TGTGCCAGCAGTCTGAAGCCGTCTAATGAAAAACTGTTTTTT | CASSLKPSNEKLFF
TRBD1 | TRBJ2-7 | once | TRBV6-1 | TGTGCAACAGCGGCTAAGACAGGGGGAGGCGAGCAGTACTTC | CATAAKTGGGEQYF
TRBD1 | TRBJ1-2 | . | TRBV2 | TGTGCCAGCATGGAGGGACAGGGCGACTATGGCTACACCTTC | CASMEGQGDYGYTF
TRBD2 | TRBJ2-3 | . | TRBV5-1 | TGCGCCAGCAGCCTCGGACTAGTCCCAGATACGCAGTATTTT | CASSLGLVPDTQYF
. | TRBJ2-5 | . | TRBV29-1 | TGCAGCGCAGATCCAGGGAACCAAGAGACCCAGTACTTC | CSADPGNQETQYF
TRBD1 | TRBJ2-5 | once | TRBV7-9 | TGTGCCAGCAGCCTACAGGGGGCTGTCGGGCGTGAGCAGTACTTC | CASSLQGAVGREQYF
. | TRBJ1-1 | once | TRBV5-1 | TGCGCCAGCAGCCCACAAAGCTCAGACATAGACACTGAAGCTTTCTTT | CASSPQSSDIDTEAFF